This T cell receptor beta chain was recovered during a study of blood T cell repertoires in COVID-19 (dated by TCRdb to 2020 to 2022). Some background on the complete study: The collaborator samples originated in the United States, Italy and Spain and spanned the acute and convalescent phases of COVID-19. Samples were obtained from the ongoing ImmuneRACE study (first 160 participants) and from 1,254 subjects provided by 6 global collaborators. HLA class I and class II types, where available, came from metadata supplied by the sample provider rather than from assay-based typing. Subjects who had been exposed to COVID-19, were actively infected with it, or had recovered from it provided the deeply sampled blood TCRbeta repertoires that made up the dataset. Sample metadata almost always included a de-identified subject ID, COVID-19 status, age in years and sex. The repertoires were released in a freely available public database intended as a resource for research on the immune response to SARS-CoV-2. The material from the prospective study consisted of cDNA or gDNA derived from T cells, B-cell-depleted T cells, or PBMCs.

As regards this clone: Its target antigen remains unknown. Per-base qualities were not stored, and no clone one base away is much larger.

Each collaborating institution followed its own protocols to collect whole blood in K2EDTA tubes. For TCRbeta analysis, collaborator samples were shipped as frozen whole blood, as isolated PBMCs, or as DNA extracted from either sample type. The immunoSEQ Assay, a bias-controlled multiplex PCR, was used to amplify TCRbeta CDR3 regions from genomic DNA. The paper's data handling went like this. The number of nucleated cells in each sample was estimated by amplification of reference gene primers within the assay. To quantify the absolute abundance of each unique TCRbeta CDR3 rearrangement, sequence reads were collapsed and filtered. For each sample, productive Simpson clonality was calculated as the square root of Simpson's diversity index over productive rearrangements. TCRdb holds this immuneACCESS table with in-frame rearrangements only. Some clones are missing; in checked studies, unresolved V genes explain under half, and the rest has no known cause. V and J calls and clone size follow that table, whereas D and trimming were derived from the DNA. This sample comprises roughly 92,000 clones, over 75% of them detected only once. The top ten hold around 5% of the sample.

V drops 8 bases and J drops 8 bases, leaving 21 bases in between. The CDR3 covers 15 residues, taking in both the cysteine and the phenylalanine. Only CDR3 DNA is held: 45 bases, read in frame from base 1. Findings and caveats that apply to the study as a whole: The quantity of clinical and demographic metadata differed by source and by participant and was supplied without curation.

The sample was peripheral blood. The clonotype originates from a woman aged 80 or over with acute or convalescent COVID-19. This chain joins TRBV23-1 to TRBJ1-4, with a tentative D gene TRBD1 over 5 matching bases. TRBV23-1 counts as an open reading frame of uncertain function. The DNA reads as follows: TGCGCCAGCGACTCGGGGGTGCCCAGCGGAGAAAAACTGTTTTTT. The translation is CASDSGVPSGEKLFF.